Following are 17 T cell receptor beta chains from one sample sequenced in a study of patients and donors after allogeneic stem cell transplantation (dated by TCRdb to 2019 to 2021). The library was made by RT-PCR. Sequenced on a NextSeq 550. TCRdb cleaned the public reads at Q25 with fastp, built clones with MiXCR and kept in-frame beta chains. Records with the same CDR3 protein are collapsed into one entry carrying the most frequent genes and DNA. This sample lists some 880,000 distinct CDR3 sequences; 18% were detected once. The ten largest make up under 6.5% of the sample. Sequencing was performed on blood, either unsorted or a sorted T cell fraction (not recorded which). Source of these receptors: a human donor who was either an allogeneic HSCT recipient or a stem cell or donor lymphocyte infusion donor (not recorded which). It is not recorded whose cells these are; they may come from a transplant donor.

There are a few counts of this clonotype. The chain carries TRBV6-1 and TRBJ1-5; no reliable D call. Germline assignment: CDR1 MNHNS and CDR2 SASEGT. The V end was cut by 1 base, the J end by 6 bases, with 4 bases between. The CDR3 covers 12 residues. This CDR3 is CASSEERQPQHF. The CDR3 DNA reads TGTGCCAGCAGTGAAGAGCGTCAGCCCCAGCATTTT.

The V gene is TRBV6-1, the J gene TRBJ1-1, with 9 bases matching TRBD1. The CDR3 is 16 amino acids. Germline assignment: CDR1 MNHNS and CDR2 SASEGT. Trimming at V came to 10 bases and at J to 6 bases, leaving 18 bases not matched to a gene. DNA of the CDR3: TGTGCCATCATGAGGGGGACAGGGTCGTTTTTCGCTGAAGCTTTCTTT. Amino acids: CAIMRGTGSFFAEAFF.

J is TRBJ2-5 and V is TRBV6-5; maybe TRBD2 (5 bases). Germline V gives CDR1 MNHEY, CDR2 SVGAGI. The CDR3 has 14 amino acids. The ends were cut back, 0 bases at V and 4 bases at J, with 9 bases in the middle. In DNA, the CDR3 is TGTGCCAGCAGTTACTCAACTAGTCGAGAGACCCAGTACTTC. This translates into CASSYSTSRETQYF.

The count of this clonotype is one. In DNA, the CDR3 is TGTGCCTGGGCGGGGGTTTTAAATGAGCAGTTCTTC. Residues: CAWAGVLNEQFF. This chain joins TRBV30 and TRBJ2-1, with TRBD2 identical over 7 bases. CDR3 length: 12 amino acids. Germline CDR1 GTSNPN, CDR2 SVGIG (reference sequence). Trimming cost V 5 bases and J 7 bases; bases outside gene matches: 5.

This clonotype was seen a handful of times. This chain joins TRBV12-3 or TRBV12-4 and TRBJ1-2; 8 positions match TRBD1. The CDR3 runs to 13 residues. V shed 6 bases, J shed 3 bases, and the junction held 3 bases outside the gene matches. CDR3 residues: CASRKDRDYGYTF. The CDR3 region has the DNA TGTGCCAGCAGAAAGGACAGGGACTATGGCTACACCTTC.

CDR3: CASSPYSRAEAFF. In nucleotides, the CDR3 is TGTGCCAGCAGCCCCTATTCCAGGGCTGAAGCTTTCTTT. This chain links TRBV7-2 with TRBJ1-1; tentatively, D is TRBD1 (5 bases). Germline CDR1 is SGHTA and CDR2 is FQGNSA. Trimming cost V 5 bases and J 6 bases, with 13 bases left between them. The length of the CDR3 is 13 residues.

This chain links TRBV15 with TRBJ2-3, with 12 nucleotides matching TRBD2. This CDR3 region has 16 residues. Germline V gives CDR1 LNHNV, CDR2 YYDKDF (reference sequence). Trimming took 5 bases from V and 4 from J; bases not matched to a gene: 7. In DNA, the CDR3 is TGTGCCACCAGCGGGGGACTAGCGGGTTTATCAGATACGCAGTATTTT. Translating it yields CATSGGLAGLSDTQYF.

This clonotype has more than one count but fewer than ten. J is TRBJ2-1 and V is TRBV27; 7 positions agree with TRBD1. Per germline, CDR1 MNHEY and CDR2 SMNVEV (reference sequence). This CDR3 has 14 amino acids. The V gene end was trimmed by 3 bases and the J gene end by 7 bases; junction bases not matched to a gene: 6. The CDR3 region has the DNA TGTGCCAGCAGTTTTGAGGGGGCGCGGAATGAGCAGTTCTTC. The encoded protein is CASSFEGARNEQFF.

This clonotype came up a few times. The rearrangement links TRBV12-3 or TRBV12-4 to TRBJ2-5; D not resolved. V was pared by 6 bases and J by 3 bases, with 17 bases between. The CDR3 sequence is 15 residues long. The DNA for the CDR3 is TGTGCCAGCAGCCCGGGCGAGCTATTAAAAGAGACCCAGTACTTC. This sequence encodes CASSPGELLKETQYF.

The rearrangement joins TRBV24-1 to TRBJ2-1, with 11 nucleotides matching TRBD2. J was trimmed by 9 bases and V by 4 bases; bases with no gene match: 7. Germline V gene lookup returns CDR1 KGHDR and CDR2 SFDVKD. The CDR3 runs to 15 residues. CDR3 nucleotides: TGTGCCACCAGTGACAGTACTAGCGGGGGCGGTGAGCAGTTCTTC. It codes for CATSDSTSGGGEQFF.

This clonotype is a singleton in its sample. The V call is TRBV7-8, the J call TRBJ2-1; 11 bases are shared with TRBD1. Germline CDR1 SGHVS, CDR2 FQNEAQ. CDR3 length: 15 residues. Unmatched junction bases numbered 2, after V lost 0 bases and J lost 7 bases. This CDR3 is CASSLARDRGNEQFF. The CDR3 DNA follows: TGTGCCAGCAGCTTAGCCCGGGACAGGGGGAATGAGCAGTTCTTC. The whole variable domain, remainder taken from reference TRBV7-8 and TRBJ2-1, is GAGVSQSPRYKVAKRGQDVALRCDPISGHVSLFWYQQALGQGPEFLTYFQNEAQLDKSGLPSDRFFAERPEGSVSTLKIQRTQQEDSAVYLCASSLARDRGNEQFFGPGTRLTVL.

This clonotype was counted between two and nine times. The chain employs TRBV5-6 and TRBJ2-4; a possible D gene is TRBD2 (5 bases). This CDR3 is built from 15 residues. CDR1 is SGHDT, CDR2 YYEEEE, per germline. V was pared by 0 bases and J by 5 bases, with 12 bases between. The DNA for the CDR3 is TGTGCCAGCAGCTTGGGTGTCGGGAACGAAAACATTCAGTACTTC. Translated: CASSLGVGNENIQYF.

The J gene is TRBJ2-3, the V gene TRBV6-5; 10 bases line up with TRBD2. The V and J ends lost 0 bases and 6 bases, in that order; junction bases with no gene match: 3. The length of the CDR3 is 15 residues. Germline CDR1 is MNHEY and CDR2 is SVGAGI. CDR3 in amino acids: CASSYSQGLADTQYF. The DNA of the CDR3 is TGTGCCAGCAGTTACTCGCAGGGACTAGCGGATACGCAGTATTTT.

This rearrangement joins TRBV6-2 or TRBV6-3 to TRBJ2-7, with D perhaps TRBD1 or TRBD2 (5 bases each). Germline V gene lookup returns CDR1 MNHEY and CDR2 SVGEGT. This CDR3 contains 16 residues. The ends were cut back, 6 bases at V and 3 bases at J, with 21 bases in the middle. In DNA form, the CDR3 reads TGTGCCAGCAGGACCTTATCTGGGGGTCTCGTCTACGAGCAGTACTTC. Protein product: CASRTLSGGLVYEQYF.

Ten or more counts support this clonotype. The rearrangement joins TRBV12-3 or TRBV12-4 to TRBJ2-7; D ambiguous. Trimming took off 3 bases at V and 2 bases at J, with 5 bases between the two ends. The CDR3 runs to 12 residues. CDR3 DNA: TGTGCCAGCAGTTTCGACCCCTACGAGCAGTACTTC. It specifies CASSFDPYEQYF.

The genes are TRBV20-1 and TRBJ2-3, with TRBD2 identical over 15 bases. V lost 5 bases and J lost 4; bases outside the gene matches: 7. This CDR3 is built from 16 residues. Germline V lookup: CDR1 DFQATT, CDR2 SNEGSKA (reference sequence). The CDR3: CSAGLAGGPGADTQYF. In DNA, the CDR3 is TGCAGTGCTGGACTAGCGGGAGGGCCAGGTGCAGATACGCAGTATTTT.

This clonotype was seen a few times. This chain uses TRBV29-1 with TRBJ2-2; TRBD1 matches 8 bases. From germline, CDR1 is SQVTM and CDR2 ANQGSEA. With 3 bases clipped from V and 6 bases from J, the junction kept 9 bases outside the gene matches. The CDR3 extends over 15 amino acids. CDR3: CSVESPGGFSGELFF. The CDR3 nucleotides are TGCAGCGTTGAGAGCCCAGGGGGCTTCTCCGGGGAGCTGTTTTTT.